The 22 T cell receptor beta chains below all came from one sample that was sequenced in a study of shared clonotypes between healthy human individuals. Sequenced by immunoSEQ multiplex PCR; TCRdb stores in-frame clones only, minus some. The repertoire holds 2 million to 3 million clones, with 80% to 95% as singletons. Sequences were obtained from naive CD4+ T cells from PBMCs. The sample's subset: CD45RA+ positively selected. The source of these receptors is a man aged 18 to 29 in good health. Some clones in this sample may be carry-over from other donors' samples.

As concerns this clone: Other DNA sequences in this sample translate to the same CDR3. The J gene is TRBJ2-5, the V gene TRBV7-2; no clear D. V shed 1 base and J shed 4 bases, with 4 bases lying between them. The CDR3 length is 12 residues. In germline, CDR1 is SGHTA, CDR2 FQGNSA. The CDR3 protein is CASSLGAETQYF. In DNA form, the CDR3 reads TGTGCCAGCAGCTTAGGCGCAGAGACCCAGTACTTC.

The J gene is TRBJ1-1, the V gene TRBV28; D is unclear. Germline V CDR1 and CDR2: MDHEN, SYDVKM. V was pared by 3 bases and J by 0 bases, with 14 bases between. CDR3 size: 16 residues. This CDR3 reads CASSFRAAIMNTEAFF. In nucleotides, the CDR3 is TGTGCCAGCAGTTTTCGGGCAGCTATTATGAACACTGAAGCTTTCTTT. The whole variable domain, remainder taken from reference TRBV28 and TRBJ1-1, is DVKVTQSSRYLVKRTGEKVFLECVQDMDHENMFWYRQDPGLGLRLIYFSYDVKMKEKGDIPEGYSVSREKKERFSLILESASTNQTSMYLCASSFRAAIMNTEAFFGQGTRLTVV.

The chain joins TRBV19 to TRBJ1-5; possible D gene TRBD1, 6 bases. Deletions cut 2 bases from V and 4 bases from J, with 12 bases between. Germline V gene data show CDR1 as LNHDA and CDR2 as SQIVND (reference sequence). This CDR3 region has 15 residues. The CDR3 here is CASSITGQTNQPQHF. CDR3 bases: TGTGCCAGTAGTATAACCGGACAGACTAATCAGCCCCAGCATTTT.

The V gene is TRBV5-1, the J gene TRBJ1-2, with a tentative D call TRBD1 (5 bases). CDR3 length: 15 residues. Trimming took off 5 bases at V and 3 bases at J, with 17 bases between the two ends. Germline CDR1 SGHRS, CDR2 YFSETQ. CDR3 sequence: CASRPLQGYDYGYTF. In DNA form, the CDR3 reads TGCGCCAGCAGACCCCTCCAGGGCTACGACTATGGCTACACCTTC.

CDR3 region: CASRLEGTGELFF. The CDR3 DNA follows: TGTGCCAGCAGGCTCGAGGGCACCGGGGAGCTGTTTTTT. This chain links TRBV2 with TRBJ2-2; D is perhaps TRBD2 (5 bases). There are 13 residues in the CDR3. Trimming removed 6 bases at V and 4 bases at J, with 9 bases between. CDR1 and CDR2 from the germline V gene are SNHLY and FYNNEI.

The chain joins TRBV11-2 to TRBJ2-3; 12 bases fit TRBD1. Germline lookup yields CDR1 SGHAT and CDR2 FQNNGV. V lost 5 bases and J lost 9; bases outside the gene matches: 6. The CDR3 is 14 residues long. The CDR3 reads CASSKGQGAVTQYF. CDR3 DNA sequence: TGTGCCAGCAGCAAGGGACAGGGGGCGGTCACGCAGTATTTT.

This rearrangement joins TRBV7-9 to TRBJ1-1, with D uncertain. Germline values: CDR1 SEHNR, CDR2 FQNEAQ (reference sequence). Trimming removed 5 bases at V and 7 bases at J, with 17 bases between. The CDR3 is 14 residues long. The CDR3 is CASSPPRDMGEAFF. The CDR3 DNA sequence: TGTGCCAGCAGCCCGCCCCGAGATATGGGTGAAGCTTTCTTT.

This clone was counted a single time. J is TRBJ2-4 and V is TRBV28; 8 bases line up with TRBD2. Germline V gene sequence: CDR1 MDHEN, CDR2 SYDVKM. The CDR3 length is 16 residues. V gave up 6 bases and J gave up 0 bases; unmatched junction bases: 7. CDR3 amino acids: CASSPGLALAKNIQYF. The CDR3, as DNA: TGTGCCAGCAGCCCCGGACTAGCACTAGCCAAAAACATTCAGTACTTC.

A remark on this clone: The sample holds other DNA sequences that translate to the same CDR3. The chain recombines TRBV2 with TRBJ2-3, with TRBD2 matching over 13 bases. This CDR3 is built from 16 residues. The germline V gene encodes CDR1 SNHLY and CDR2 FYNNEI. V lost 6 bases, J lost 4 bases, and 7 bases stayed unmatched. Here the CDR3 DNA reads TGTGCCAGCAGGGTAACTAGCGGGAGGGCGGCAGATACGCAGTATTTT. Translated: CASRVTSGRAADTQYF.

This rearrangement joins TRBV29-1 to TRBJ1-1; D remains ambiguous. Trimming removed 7 bases from V and 0 bases from J, with 12 bases in between. The CDR3 consists of 13 residues. Germline V gives CDR1 SQVTM, CDR2 ANQGSEA. The CDR3 reads CSAGWHLNTEAFF. As DNA, the CDR3 is TGCAGCGCCGGGTGGCACTTGAACACTGAAGCTTTCTTT.

The chain links TRBV28 to TRBJ2-7; D call uncertain. Between the trimmed V and J ends, which lost 7 bases and 1 base, there was a span of 11 bases. Germline CDR1 reads MDHEN; CDR2 reads SYDVKM. The CDR3 extends over 13 amino acids. For the CDR3, the DNA is TGTGCCAGCAAGTTTGGTCGGTCCTACGAGCAGTACTTC. Translated: CASKFGRSYEQYF.

This chain joins TRBV5-1 and TRBJ2-5; the match to TRBD2 covers 10 bases. Losses at the gene ends were 6 bases for V and 5 bases for J; bases not matched to a gene: 10. The CDR3 totals 15 residues. Germline values: CDR1 SGHRS, CDR2 YFSETQ. The CDR3 coding sequence is TGCGCCAGCACCCCTGCCCTAGCGGGAGTGGAGACCCAGTACTTC. It yields the protein CASTPALAGVETQYF. Full variable domain (outside the CDR3, taken from reference TRBV5-1 and TRBJ2-5): KAGVTQTPRYLIKTRGQQVTLSCSPISGHRSVSWYQQTPGQGLQFLFEYFSETQRNKGNFPGRFSGRQFSNSRSEMNVSTLELGDSALYLCASTPALAGVETQYFGPGTRLLVL.

The CDR3 sequence is CASSSWTSGSFSYNEQFF. The CDR3 DNA reads as TGTGCCAGCAGCTCATGGACTAGCGGGAGTTTTTCCTACAATGAGCAGTTCTTC. The J gene is TRBJ2-1, the V gene TRBV7-2; 13 bases align to TRBD2. From germline, CDR1 is SGHTA and CDR2 FQGNSA. V was pared by 4 bases and J by 1 base, with 7 bases of the junction left unmatched. The CDR3 has 18 residues.

V and J are TRBV25-1 and TRBJ2-1, with 7 nucleotides matching TRBD2. The CDR3 has 15 residues. Germline trimming cut 3 bases from V and 8 bases from J; bases unmatched to any gene: 10. Germline loops: CDR1 MGHDK, CDR2 SYGVNS. The CDR3 spells CASSENWGGVDEQFF. Here the CDR3 DNA reads TGTGCCAGCAGTGAGAATTGGGGAGGGGTGGATGAGCAGTTCTTC.

Remarks on this clone: Within the sample, other DNA sequences also encode this same CDR3. This chain joins TRBV7-9 and TRBJ2-1; D is unresolved. The V end was cut by 1 base, the J end by 2 bases, with 6 bases between. The CDR3 consists of 14 residues. In germline, CDR1 is SEHNR, CDR2 FQNEAQ (reference sequence). The CDR3 loop reads CASSLEAAYNEQFF. The DNA of the CDR3 is TGTGCCAGCAGCTTAGAGGCTGCCTACAATGAGCAGTTCTTC.

V gene TRBV5-6 combines with J gene TRBJ1-5, with D possibly matching TRBD1 (6 bases). Trimming took 2 bases from V and 10 from J, leaving 10 bases between them. The CDR3 extends over 12 amino acids. Germline CDR1 is SGHDT and CDR2 is YYEEEE. CDR3 in DNA: TGTGCCAGCAGCTTAACGGGACATCCCCAGCATTTT. Amino acids: CASSLTGHPQHF. Full variable domain (outside the CDR3, taken from reference TRBV5-6 and TRBJ1-5): DAGVTQSPTHLIKTRGQQVTLRCSPKSGHDTVSWYQQALGQGPQFIFQYYEEEERQRGNFPDRFSGHQFPNYSSELNVNALLLGDSALYLCASSLTGHPQHFGDGTRLSIL.

As to this clone: The same CDR3 can be traced to other DNA sequences in this sample. The chain recombines TRBV11-3 with TRBJ2-1, with TRBD2 matching over 11 bases. The CDR3 consists of 15 residues. V lost 1 base and J lost 4; bases outside the gene matches: 0. The germline V gene has CDR1 SGHNT and CDR2 YENEEA. Here the CDR3 reads CASSLGLAGYNEQFF. CDR3 nucleotides: TGTGCCAGCAGCTTAGGACTAGCGGGATACAATGAGCAGTTCTTC.

The count of this clone is one. The rearrangement joins TRBV12-5 to TRBJ2-2; D is ambiguous. Germline assignment: CDR1 LGHNT and CDR2 FRNRAP. CDR3 length: 14 amino acids. V shed 5 bases and J shed 0 bases, with 7 bases lying between them. The CDR3 region is CASGPPSNTGELFF. The CDR3 nucleotides are TGTGCTAGTGGTCCCCCATCGAACACCGGGGAGCTGTTTTTT. Filled out from reference TRBV12-5 and TRBJ2-2, the complete variable domain reads DARVTQTPRHKVTEMGQEVTMRCQPILGHNTVFWYRQTMMQGLELLAYFRNRAPLDDSGMPKDRFSAEMPDATLATLKIQPSEPRDSAVYFCASGPPSNTGELFFGEGSRLTVL.

The gene calls are TRBV29-1 and TRBJ2-7, with TRBD2 identical over 8 bases. Trimming took 4 bases from V and 4 from J; bases not matched to a gene: 9. From germline, CDR1 is SQVTM and CDR2 ANQGSEA. The CDR3 is made up of 14 amino acids. In DNA form, the CDR3 reads TGCAGCGTTGTTCTCCTAGCGGGTTTGTACGAGCAGTACTTC. It specifies CSVVLLAGLYEQYF.

This clone was picked up one time. This rearrangement joins TRBV19 to TRBJ1-2; D gene uncertain. Germline V gene data show CDR1 as LNHDA and CDR2 as SQIVND (reference sequence). This CDR3 has 16 residues. Trimming took off 3 bases at V and 0 bases at J, with 14 bases between the two ends. In DNA, the CDR3 is TGTGCCAGTAGTATTTTAGGAGAACGCACTAACTATGGCTACACCTTC. As protein: CASSILGERTNYGYTF.

The chain carries TRBV7-2 and TRBJ2-3, with no clear D. CDR1 is SGHTA and CDR2 is FQGNSA in the germline V gene. The CDR3 is 14 residues long. V lost 5 bases and J lost 2, with 11 bases in between. The CDR3 nucleotides are TGTGCCAGCAGCCCCTGGGCGGACACAGATACGCAGTATTTT. This codes for CASSPWADTDTQYF.

The J gene is TRBJ2-3, the V gene TRBV5-1; the match to TRBD2 covers 7 bases. The CDR3 is 14 amino acids. V dropped 0 bases and J dropped 8; count of bases not matched to a gene: 6. Germline CDR1 and CDR2: SGHRS and YFSETQ. DNA of the CDR3: TGCGCCAGCAGCTTGGAACTAGCGCGGGGTACGCAGTATTTT. This encodes CASSLELARGTQYF.